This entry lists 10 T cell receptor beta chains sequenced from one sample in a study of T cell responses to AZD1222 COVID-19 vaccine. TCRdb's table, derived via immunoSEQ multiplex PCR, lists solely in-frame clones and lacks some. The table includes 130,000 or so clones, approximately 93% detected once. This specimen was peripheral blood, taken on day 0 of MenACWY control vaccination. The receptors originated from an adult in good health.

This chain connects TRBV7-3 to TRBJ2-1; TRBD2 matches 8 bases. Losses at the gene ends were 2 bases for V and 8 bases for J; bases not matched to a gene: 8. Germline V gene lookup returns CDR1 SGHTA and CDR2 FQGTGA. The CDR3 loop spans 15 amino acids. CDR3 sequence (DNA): TGTGCCAGCAGCTTATACGGGAGGGAGAGAGATGAGCAGTTCTTC. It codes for CASSLYGRERDEQFF.

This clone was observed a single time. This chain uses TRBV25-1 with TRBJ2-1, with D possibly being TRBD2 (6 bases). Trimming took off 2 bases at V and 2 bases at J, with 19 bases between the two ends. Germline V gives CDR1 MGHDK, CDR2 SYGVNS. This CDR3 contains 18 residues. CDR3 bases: TGTGCCAGCAGTGAAGCCGGCGGGGCCCCTCCAACCTACAATGAGCAGTTCTTC. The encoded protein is CASSEAGGAPPTYNEQFF.

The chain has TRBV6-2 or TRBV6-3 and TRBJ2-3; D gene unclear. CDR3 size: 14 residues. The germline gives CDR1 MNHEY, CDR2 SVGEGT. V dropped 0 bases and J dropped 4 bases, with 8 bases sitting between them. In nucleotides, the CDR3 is TGTGCCAGCAGTTACTCTGGCTCCCCAGATACGCAGTATTTT. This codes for CASSYSGSPDTQYF.

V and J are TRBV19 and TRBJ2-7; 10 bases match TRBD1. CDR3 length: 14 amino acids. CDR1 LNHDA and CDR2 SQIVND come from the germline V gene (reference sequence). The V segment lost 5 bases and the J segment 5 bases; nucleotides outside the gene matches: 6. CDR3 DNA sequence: TGTGCCAGTAGTCTTCGGACAGGGGGGGACGAGCAGTACTTC. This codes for CASSLRTGGDEQYF.

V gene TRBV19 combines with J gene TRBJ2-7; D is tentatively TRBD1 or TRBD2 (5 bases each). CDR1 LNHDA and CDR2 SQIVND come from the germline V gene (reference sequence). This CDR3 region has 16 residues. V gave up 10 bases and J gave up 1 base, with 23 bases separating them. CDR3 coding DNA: TGTGCCACCTGGGGAGAGGGGCAAGATGGATCCTACGAGCAGTACTTC. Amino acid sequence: CATWGEGQDGSYEQYF.

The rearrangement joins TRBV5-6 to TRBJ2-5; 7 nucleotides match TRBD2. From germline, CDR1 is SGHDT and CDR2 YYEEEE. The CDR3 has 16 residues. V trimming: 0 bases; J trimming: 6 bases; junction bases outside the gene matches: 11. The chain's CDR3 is CASSLALAEILKTQYF. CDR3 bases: TGTGCCAGCAGCTTGGCTCTAGCGGAGATCCTTAAGACCCAGTACTTC.

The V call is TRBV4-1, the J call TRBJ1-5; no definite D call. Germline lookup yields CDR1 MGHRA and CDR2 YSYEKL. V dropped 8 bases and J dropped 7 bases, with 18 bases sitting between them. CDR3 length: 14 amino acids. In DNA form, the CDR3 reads TGCGCCAGCGATTCAAAGGGTTCTCGACAGCCCCAGCATTTT. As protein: CASDSKGSRQPQHF.

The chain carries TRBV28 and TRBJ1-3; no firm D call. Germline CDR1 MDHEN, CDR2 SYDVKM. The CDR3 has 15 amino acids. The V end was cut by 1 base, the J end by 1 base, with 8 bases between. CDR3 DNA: TGTGCCAGCAGTTTATCGTGGTTGTCTGGAAACACCATATATTTT. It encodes CASSLSWLSGNTIYF.

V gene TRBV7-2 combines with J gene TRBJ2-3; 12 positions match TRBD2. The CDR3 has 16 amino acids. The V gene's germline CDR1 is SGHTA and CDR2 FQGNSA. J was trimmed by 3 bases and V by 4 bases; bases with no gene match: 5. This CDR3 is CASSSLAGGITDTQYF. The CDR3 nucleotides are TGTGCCAGCAGCTCCCTAGCGGGAGGGATAACAGATACGCAGTATTTT.

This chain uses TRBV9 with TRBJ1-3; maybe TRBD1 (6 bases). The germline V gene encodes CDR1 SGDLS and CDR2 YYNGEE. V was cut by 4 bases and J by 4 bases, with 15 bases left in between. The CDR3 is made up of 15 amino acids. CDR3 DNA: TGTGCCAGCAGCCCCAGAGGGGGGTTGGGAAACACCATATATTTT. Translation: CASSPRGGLGNTIYF.